These 32 T cell receptor beta chains were sequenced from one sample in a study of identical twins. TCRdb reanalysed the 5' RACE reads using MiXCR and keeps one entry per CDR3 protein. The sample yields 690,000 or so distinct CDR3 sequences, 8.6% seen once. These records were also assigned to another study, of yellow fever vaccine responses in identical twins.

The specimen sequenced was PBMCs. These receptors originate from a young woman in good health.

This clonotype was seen a few times. This chain connects TRBV7-2 to TRBJ2-7; perhaps D is TRBD1 or TRBD2 (5 bases each). CDR3 length: 17 residues. CDR1 SGHTA and CDR2 FQGNSA come from the germline V gene. The V gene lost 1 base and the J gene lost 3 bases, with 19 bases spanning the gap. This CDR3 is CASSLVSGRQPYYEQYF. CDR3 DNA sequence: TGTGCCAGCAGCTTAGTGTCGGGACGACAGCCTTACTACGAGCAGTACTTC.

This clonotype was detected a few times. The V and J genes are TRBV4-3 and TRBJ2-2; D remains unclear. CDR3 length equals 15 residues. Trimming took 0 bases from V and 1 from J, leaving 6 bases between them. Germline V gene lookup returns CDR1 LGHNA and CDR2 YSLEER. The DNA of the CDR3 is TGCGCCAGCAGCCAAGAAGCCCTGAACACCGGGGAGCTGTTTTTT. Protein sequence: CASSQEALNTGELFF.

The chain recombines TRBV7-9 with TRBJ1-2; no clear D. Between the trimmed V and J ends, which lost 8 bases and 2 bases, there was a span of 12 bases. The germline gives CDR1 SEHNR, CDR2 FQNEAQ (reference sequence). The CDR3 runs 13 residues. This CDR3 reads CASGTQENYGYTF. The CDR3 nucleotides read TGTGCCAGCGGAACTCAAGAAAACTATGGCTACACCTTC.

The V gene is TRBV20-1, the J gene TRBJ1-6, with D possibly being TRBD1 (5 bases). Germline V gene data show CDR1 as DFQATT and CDR2 as SNEGSKA (reference sequence). The V end lost 6 bases, the J end lost 0 bases, and 18 bases lay between the germline ends. The CDR3 is made up of 17 amino acids. The CDR3 DNA sequence: TGCAGTGCCGTGGGGACCTCACGAAGCTCCTATAATTCACCCCTCCACTTT. Amino acid sequence: CSAVGTSRSSYNSPLHF.

The chain uses TRBV4-2 and TRBJ2-1; TRBD2 is a possible D gene (5 bases). Germline V gene sequence: CDR1 LGHNA, CDR2 YNFKEQ. This CDR3 is 14 amino acids long. Trimming shortened V by 1 base and J by 7 bases, and 11 bases separated the two germline ends. The CDR3 here is CASSQVGSVNEQFF. The CDR3 DNA reads TGTGCCAGCAGCCAAGTGGGGAGTGTAAATGAGCAGTTCTTC.

This clonotype was observed a few times. CDR3 nucleotide sequence: TGTGCCAGCAGTCCAACCCCACAGGGGATGAGCGTCTACGAGCAGTACTTC. Protein: CASSPTPQGMSVYEQYF. The chain has TRBV28 and TRBJ2-7, with 7 bases fitting TRBD1. The CDR3 consists of 17 residues. Germline V CDR1 and CDR2: MDHEN, SYDVKM. The J segment lost 3 bases and the V segment lost 5 bases, leaving 16 bases of the junction unmatched. The complete variable domain, with remaining parts taken from reference TRBV28 and TRBJ2-7, reads DVKVTQSSRYLVKRTGEKVFLECVQDMDHENMFWYRQDPGLGLRLIYFSYDVKMKEKGDIPEGYSVSREKKERFSLILESASTNQTSMYLCASSPTPQGMSVYEQYFGPGTRLTVT.

This clonotype turned up a few times. The chain carries TRBV7-9 and TRBJ2-1; TRBD1 matches at 8 bases. The germline CDR1 and CDR2 sequences are SEHNR and FQNEAQ (reference sequence). The J segment lost 9 bases and the V segment lost 2 bases, leaving 9 bases of the junction unmatched. This CDR3 region has 15 residues. CDR3 loop: CASSLTGQGASEQFF. The CDR3 nucleotides read TGTGCCAGCAGCTTAACTGGACAGGGAGCTTCTGAGCAGTTCTTC. The full variable domain, its missing parts supplied by reference TRBV7-9 and TRBJ2-1, is DTGVSQNPRHKITKRGQNVTFRCDPISEHNRLYWYRQTLGQGPEFLTYFQNEAQLEKSRLLSDRFSAERPKGSFSTLEIQRTEQGDSAMYLCASSLTGQGASEQFFGPGTRLTVL.

V is TRBV6-1 and J is TRBJ2-7, with a tentative D call TRBD2 (5 bases). Trimming removed 0 bases at V and 4 bases at J, with 19 bases between. Germline CDR1 is MNHNS and CDR2 is SASEGT. This CDR3 contains 17 residues. The CDR3 sequence: CASSEALWFTEEYEQYF. The CDR3 bases are TGTGCCAGCAGTGAAGCTTTGTGGTTCACGGAGGAATACGAGCAGTACTTC.

The rearrangement uses TRBV20-1 and TRBJ2-2, with 7 bases aligning to TRBD1. V trimming: 5 bases; J trimming: 5 bases; junction bases outside the gene matches: 8. The CDR3 runs to 14 residues. Per germline, CDR1 DFQATT and CDR2 SNEGSKA (reference sequence). CDR3: CSAQITGETGELFF. The CDR3, as DNA: TGCAGTGCTCAAATTACAGGGGAAACCGGGGAGCTGTTTTTT.

In its sample, this clonotype was seen once. This rearrangement joins TRBV5-1 to TRBJ1-1; the D gene is possibly TRBD1 (5 bases). Trimming removed 0 bases from V and 6 bases from J, with 9 bases in between. The CDR3 covers 13 residues. The germline V gene has CDR1 SGHRS and CDR2 YFSETQ. CDR3 region: CASSLAGLAEAFF. The CDR3 DNA follows: TGCGCCAGCAGCTTGGCAGGGTTGGCTGAAGCTTTCTTT.

This clonotype has ten or more counts. The V and J genes are TRBV14 and TRBJ1-4; TRBD1 matches 7 bases. V shed 0 bases, J shed 4 bases, and the junction held 8 bases outside the gene matches. CDR1 is SGHDN and CDR2 is FVKESK in the germline V gene. This CDR3 comprises 17 residues. DNA for the CDR3: TGTGCCAGCAGCCAAGAAGTCCTGGGACAGTTTAATGAAAAACTGTTTTTT. Its protein is CASSQEVLGQFNEKLFF.

V gene TRBV7-2 combines with J gene TRBJ2-7; TRBD1 aligns across 8 bases. Unmatched junction bases numbered 5, after V lost 2 bases and J lost 5 bases. The germline V gene has CDR1 SGHTA and CDR2 FQGNSA. The CDR3 runs 14 residues. The CDR3 is CASSLQGAGDEQYF. Written as DNA, the CDR3 is TGTGCCAGCAGCTTACAGGGGGCGGGCGACGAGCAGTACTTC.

This clonotype was detected ten times or more. V is TRBV4-1 and J is TRBJ2-4, with a tentative D call TRBD2 (5 bases). The CDR3 is 16 amino acids. The V and J ends lost 3 bases and 0 bases respectively, with 12 bases between them. Germline CDR1 reads MGHRA; CDR2 reads YSYEKL. CDR3 sequence: CASSQLLGLAKNIQYF. The CDR3 coding sequence is TGCGCCAGCAGCCAGCTTTTAGGACTAGCCAAAAACATTCAGTACTTC.

V and J are TRBV29-1 and TRBJ2-3; D may be TRBD2 (5 bases). The V and J ends lost 5 bases and 3 bases respectively, with 12 bases between them. Germline CDR1 reads SQVTM; CDR2 reads ANQGSEA. The CDR3 covers 13 residues. CDR3 DNA sequence: TGCAGCGTTTGGGAGTTTGGGACAGATACGCAGTATTTT. Residues: CSVWEFGTDTQYF.

This clonotype appeared many times. The V call is TRBV15, the J call TRBJ2-4, with 9 bases identical to TRBD1. This CDR3 contains 14 residues. V dropped 1 base and J dropped 7; count of bases not matched to a gene: 2. Germline V CDR1 and CDR2: LNHNV, YYDKDF (reference sequence). CDR3 bases: TGTGCCACCAGCAGAGCCGGGACAGGGAACATTCAGTACTTC. Translating it yields CATSRAGTGNIQYF. Based on the CDR3 plus reference TRBV15 and TRBJ2-4, the full variable domain is DAMVIQNPRYQVTQFGKPVTLSCSQTLNHNVMYWYQQKSSQAPKLLFHYYDKDFNNEADTPDNFQSRRPNTSFCFLDIRSPGLGDTAMYLCATSRAGTGNIQYFGAGTRLSVL.

This clonotype was counted a few times. The chain has TRBV4-3 and TRBJ1-1; D remains unclear. In germline, CDR1 is LGHNA, CDR2 YSLEER. The CDR3 consists of 14 residues. V was clipped by 1 base and J by 2 bases, with 8 bases between them. The CDR3 protein is CASSQAPRNTEAFF. CDR3 bases: TGCGCCAGCAGCCAAGCCCCCCGAAACACTGAAGCTTTCTTT.

The chain employs TRBV21-1 and TRBJ1-2; the DNA was not compared with TRBD1, the D call given in the table. TRBV21-1 counts as a pseudogene. The CDR3 length is 17 residues. Here the CDR3 reads CASGHQGVGNANYGYTF. CDR3 sequence (DNA): TGTGCCAGCGGCCATCAGGGCGTGGGAAACGCTAACTATGGCTACACCTTC.

There are a few counts of this clonotype. The chain uses TRBV28 and TRBJ2-2; D is undetermined. CDR1 and CDR2 from the germline V gene are MDHEN and SYDVKM. Trimming took off 1 base at V and 4 bases at J, with 4 bases between the two ends. CDR3 length equals 13 residues. For the CDR3, the DNA is TGTGCCAGCAGTTTATCCTTCACCGGGGAGCTGTTTTTT. It is translated as CASSLSFTGELFF.

This clonotype came up many times. The genes are TRBV14 and TRBJ2-5; D is ambiguous. The CDR3 loop spans 14 amino acids. The germline gives CDR1 SGHDN, CDR2 FVKESK. Trimming left V 0 bases short and J 9 bases short, with 14 bases between. For the CDR3, the DNA is TGTGCCAGCAGCCAAGAAGCGACTCCGGCGGCCCAGTACTTC. This translates into CASSQEATPAAQYF.

In this sample, this clonotype turned up many times. The chain uses TRBV29-1 and TRBJ2-7; D ambiguous. Between the trimmed V and J ends, which lost 2 bases and 2 bases, there was a span of 13 bases. The CDR3 extends over 14 amino acids. From germline, CDR1 is SQVTM and CDR2 ANQGSEA. The CDR3 coding sequence is TGCAGCGTTGAAATCACGGGTGGGACCTACGAGCAGTACTTC. It codes for CSVEITGGTYEQYF.

This clonotype was picked up many times. V and J are TRBV28 and TRBJ2-3; 8 bases match TRBD2. The junction had 8 bases not matched to a gene; V was cut back by 6 bases and J by 3 bases. The CDR3 is 15 amino acids. Germline V gene sequence: CDR1 MDHEN, CDR2 SYDVKM. The CDR3 region is CASRGSGVGTDTQYF. Written as DNA, the CDR3 is TGTGCCAGCAGGGGTAGCGGGGTGGGGACAGATACGCAGTATTTT.

This clonotype was seen only once. The chain couples TRBV5-1 to TRBJ1-1; 7 bases map to TRBD1. This CDR3 comprises 17 residues. Germline V gene data show CDR1 as SGHRS and CDR2 as YFSETQ. Germline trimming cut 4 bases from V and 1 base from J; bases unmatched to any gene: 13. The CDR3 protein is CASSPGGAWGKNTEAFF. The CDR3 DNA reads as TGCGCCAGCAGCCCAGGGGGGGCGTGGGGAAAGAACACTGAAGCTTTCTTT.

The chain has TRBV28 and TRBJ2-3; D unclear. V shed 6 bases and J shed 4 bases, with 17 bases lying between them. The CDR3 is 15 residues long. Germline loops: CDR1 MDHEN, CDR2 SYDVKM. The CDR3 spells CASRPFIGTPDTQYF. CDR3 DNA sequence: TGTGCCAGCAGGCCGTTTATAGGCACCCCAGATACGCAGTATTTT.

This clonotype came up many times. This chain links TRBV12-3 or TRBV12-4 with TRBJ2-7, with D possibly TRBD2 on 5 matching bases. Trimming took off 1 base at V and 5 bases at J, with 12 bases between the two ends. The CDR3 is 14 amino acids. CDR3 nucleotide sequence: TGTGCCAGCAGTTTAGGGTTAACTAGGGACGAGCAGTACTTC. Translated, it gives CASSLGLTRDEQYF.

This clonotype was seen at least ten times. The chain combines TRBV5-1 with TRBJ2-7; 8 bases map to TRBD2. This CDR3 contains 14 residues. Germline trimming cut 5 bases from V and 4 bases from J; bases unmatched to any gene: 8. CDR1 SGHRS and CDR2 YFSETQ come from the germline V gene. The CDR3: CASRESGGEYEQYF. Here the CDR3 DNA reads TGCGCCAGCAGGGAGAGCGGGGGCGAGTACGAGCAGTACTTC. Full variable domain (remainder filled in from reference TRBV5-1 and TRBJ2-7): KAGVTQTPRYLIKTRGQQVTLSCSPISGHRSVSWYQQTPGQGLQFLFEYFSETQRNKGNFPGRFSGRQFSNSRSEMNVSTLELGDSALYLCASRESGGEYEQYFGPGTRLTVT.

This clonotype was observed at least ten times. The chain is built from TRBV3-1 and TRBJ1-5; the D gene is possibly TRBD1 (5 bases). The V gene lost 1 base and the J gene lost 7 bases, with 20 bases spanning the gap. CDR1 is LGHDT, CDR2 YNNKEL, per germline (reference sequence). The length of the CDR3 is 17 residues. CDR3 amino acids: CASSQGAGVGFDQPQHF. The CDR3 DNA sequence: TGTGCCAGCAGCCAAGGCGCGGGGGTGGGCTTTGACCAGCCCCAGCATTTT.

This sequence joins TRBV5-6 and TRBJ2-2; D gene unclear. CDR1 and CDR2 from the germline V gene are SGHDT and YYEEEE. V lost 1 base and J lost 1, with 8 bases in between. This CDR3 is built from 15 residues. The CDR3 loop reads CASSLLSRNTGELFF. As DNA, the CDR3 is TGTGCCAGCAGCTTGTTGTCCCGGAACACCGGGGAGCTGTTTTTT.

The rearrangement links TRBV2 to TRBJ1-1; a possible D gene is TRBD1 (6 bases). The CDR3 loop spans 15 amino acids. The germline CDR1 and CDR2 sequences are SNHLY and FYNNEI. Trimming cost V 7 bases and J 5 bases, with 20 bases left between them. The CDR3 sequence: CASTNVGGQGTEAFF. CDR3 DNA: TGTGCCAGCACAAATGTCGGAGGGCAGGGGACTGAAGCTTTCTTT.

A few counts support this clonotype. V gene TRBV24-1 combines with J gene TRBJ2-5; D remains unclear. From germline, CDR1 is KGHDR and CDR2 SFDVKD. The CDR3 sequence is 12 residues long. Trimming stripped 4 bases from V and 7 bases from J, with 9 bases between. CDR3 DNA sequence: TGTGCCACCAGTGAGCTATTCGGGACCCAGTACTTC. It codes for CATSELFGTQYF.

This clonotype was found a few times. The chain recombines TRBV6-5 with TRBJ2-7; D possibly corresponds to TRBD1 (6 bases). The germline gives CDR1 MNHEY, CDR2 SVGAGI. Trimming removed 3 bases at V and 3 bases at J, with 12 bases between. The CDR3 covers 14 residues. The CDR3 nucleotides are TGTGCCAGCAGTTATCGAGGCAGGGGCTACGAGCAGTACTTC. Residues: CASSYRGRGYEQYF.

This clonotype occurred many times. The chain is built from TRBV10-1 and TRBJ2-7; D gene ambiguous. V lost 3 bases and J 9 bases, leaving 12 bases between the germline ends. The CDR3 contains 12 residues. The germline V gene encodes CDR1 WNHNN and CDR2 SYGVQD (reference sequence). DNA of the CDR3: TGCGCCAGCAGTGAAGATCTGGAAGTGCAGTACTTC. Amino acids: CASSEDLEVQYF.

The V and J genes are TRBV15 and TRBJ2-1, with TRBD2 matching over 7 bases. This CDR3 has 17 amino acids. The junction had 8 bases not matched to a gene; V was cut back by 0 bases and J by 3 bases. Germline V gene lookup returns CDR1 LNHNV and CDR2 YYDKDF (reference sequence). The CDR3 loop reads CATSRDGTTGDYNEQFF. CDR3 coding DNA: TGTGCCACCAGCAGAGACGGGACTACTGGGGACTACAATGAGCAGTTCTTC.